The 5 T cell receptor beta chains reported below all come from one sample, sequenced in a study of blood T cell repertoires in COVID-19. The assay was immunoSEQ multiplex PCR, and TCRdb's table has in-frame clones only and misses some. Here the sample spans 230,000 or so clones, over 70% being singletons. Sequencing used peripheral blood. All receptors derive from a man aged 35 to 55 with active or convalescent COVID-19.

This chain connects TRBV6-5 to TRBJ1-2; no definite D call. Germline assignment: CDR1 MNHEY and CDR2 SVGAGI. Trimming cost V 6 bases and J 7 bases, with 18 bases left between them. The CDR3 has 14 residues. The CDR3 DNA reads TGTGCCAGCAGGCCCGGGGAGGGATTCTCTGGCTACACCTTC. It codes for CASRPGEGFSGYTF.

The chain employs TRBV9 and TRBJ2-1, with 14 bases identical to TRBD2. The CDR3 totals 17 residues. V shed 3 bases, J shed 8 bases, and the junction held 10 bases outside the gene matches. Germline V gene lookup returns CDR1 SGDLS and CDR2 YYNGEE. CDR3 in amino acids: CASSAPWGTSGSDEQFF. CDR3 bases: TGTGCCAGCAGCGCCCCCTGGGGGACTAGCGGGAGCGATGAGCAGTTCTTC.

The J gene is TRBJ1-5, the V gene TRBV5-6; D possibly corresponds to TRBD1 (5 bases). In germline, CDR1 is SGHDT, CDR2 YYEEEE. Trimming pared 1 base from V and 7 bases from J, leaving 15 bases between. CDR3 length: 15 residues. This chain's CDR3 is CASSLKSGNKQPQHF. DNA for the CDR3: TGTGCCAGCAGCTTGAAGTCAGGGAATAAGCAGCCCCAGCATTTT.

The chain has TRBV28 and TRBJ2-3; the D is unclear. Per germline, CDR1 MDHEN and CDR2 SYDVKM. Trimming took off 4 bases at V and 7 bases at J, with 9 bases between the two ends. The CDR3 runs 12 residues. The chain's CDR3 is CASSSNSNTQYF. The DNA for the CDR3 is TGTGCCAGCAGTTCCAACAGTAATACGCAGTATTTT.

This chain joins TRBV18 and TRBJ2-3; 16 nucleotides agree with TRBD2. V shed 3 bases and J 2 bases; nucleotides not matched to a gene: 8. CDR1 is KGHSH and CDR2 is LQKENI in the germline V gene. CDR3 length equals 19 residues. DNA for the CDR3: TGTGCCAGCTCACCTCTGGGACTAGCGGGGGGGCCATACACAGATACGCAGTATTTT. This translates into CASSPLGLAGGPYTDTQYF.